This is a list of T cell receptor beta chains from one sample in a study of regulatory T cells in long-lasting Graves disease. A single record per CDR3 protein comes from TCRdb applying MiXCR to the multiplex PCR reads. The data show 350,000 to 450,000 distinct CDR3 sequences, less than 25% seen once. The specimen comprised peripheral blood mononuclear cells (PBMCs), sampled when the disease was refractory, from a patient treated with antithyroid drugs. The receptors were gathered from a female donor with Graves disease. The CDR3 runs from the conserved cysteine through the conserved F or W. Fields, in order: V gene, D gene, clone size, J gene, CDR3 DNA, CDR3 protein. D genes are given only for firm matches. Clone sizes are given selectively: once, few, many, or a class where the clone is expanded.

V: TRBV11-3; D: TRBD2; size: -; J: TRBJ2-2; DNA: TGTGCCGGCAGCCCCCGCGAGATGATAGCGGGAGACGTCCCCGGGGAGCTGTTTTTT; CDR3: CAGSPREMIAGDVPGELFF
V: TRBV7-2; D: -; size: few; J: TRBJ2-7; DNA: TGTGCCAGCAGCTTAGGGAGTCGGGACGAGCAGTACTTC; CDR3: CASSLGSRDEQYF
V: TRBV7-8; D: TRBD2; size: -; J: TRBJ2-1; DNA: TGTGCCAGCAGCTTATTAACTAGCGGAGCGGGGGGTGAGCAGTTCTTC; CDR3: CASSLLTSGAGGEQFF
V: TRBV6-1; D: TRBD2; size: many; J: TRBJ2-2; DNA: TGTGCCAGCAGGACTAGCGGGGAGGCCGGGGAGCTGTTTTTT; CDR3: CASRTSGEAGELFF
V: TRBV7-2; D: -; size: many; J: TRBJ2-4; DNA: TGTGCCAGCAGCCAAGTCCCGGGGTTCAAAAACATTCAGTACTTC; CDR3: CASSQVPGFKNIQYF
V: TRBV3-1; D: -; size: many; J: TRBJ2-7; DNA: TGTGCCAGCAGCCAAGATTTGACGGGGTGGGTCTACGAGCAGTACTTC; CDR3: CASSQDLTGWVYEQYF
V: TRBV13; D: TRBD2; size: many; J: TRBJ2-7; DNA: TGTGCCAGCAGCTCAGGTTCACTCTATAGCGGGAGGAGGTACGAGCAGTACTTC; CDR3: CASSSGSLYSGRRYEQYF
V: TRBV7-6; D: -; size: few; J: TRBJ2-2; DNA: TGTGCCAGCAGCTTTCCAGGGTCCGGGGAGCTGTTTTTT; CDR3: CASSFPGSGELFF
V: TRBV10-3; D: -; size: -; J: TRBJ1-6; DNA: TGTGCCATCAGCCAGAATCCGATCTATAATTCACCCCTCCACTTT; CDR3: CAISQNPIYNSPLHF
V: TRBV20-1; D: -; size: few; J: TRBJ2-6; DNA: TGCAGTGCCCCCGGGGGGCGGGCCAACGTCCTGACTTTC; CDR3: CSAPGGRANVLTF
V: TRBV7-2; D: -; size: -; J: TRBJ1-2; DNA: TGTGCCAGCAGTTCCGGGACTTTCGCTAACTATGGCTACACCTTC; CDR3: CASSSGTFANYGYTF